This T cell receptor (beta chain) emerged from a study of cytomegalovirus exposure and HLA in healthy donors. Study-level findings and limits: TRBV6-2, TRBV6-3 and some other V segments were excluded as indistinguishable. Confirmation in vitro established that a few CMV-associated chains were specific for CMV antigens.

The V and J ends lost 4 bases and 5 bases respectively, with 22 bases between them. Germline V CDR1 and CDR2: SGHRS, YFSETQ. The CDR3 is 16 residues long. Primers: 60 Vbeta forward and 13 Jbeta reverse. Assay: immunoSEQ multiplex PCR; the TCRdb copy retains only in-frame clones and omits some. Of approximately 90,000 clones listed, approximately 57% are singletons. This clone was seen more than once but under ten times. What it recognizes is unknown. Sample: PBMCs. The origin of this receptor is a woman aged 25 to 39 in good health and CMV-seronegative. The V gene is TRBV5-1, the J gene TRBJ2-7; the D gene is possibly TRBD2 (5 bases). The CDR3 spells CASSPGQVYGGDEQYF. The CDR3 DNA follows: TGCGCCAGCAGCCCCGGTCAGGTCTACGGAGGTGACGAGCAGTACTTC.